This record covers a single T cell receptor (beta chain). The sample is drawn from a study of blood T cell repertoires in COVID-19. About the research overall: Sites across the United States, Italy and Spain contributed samples from acute and convalescent COVID-19. PBMCs, B-cell-depleted T cells, or T cells provided the cDNA or gDNA that made up the material.

Authors' analysis steps: Counts of nucleated cells, estimated from reference gene primer amplification, were obtained. The protocol was immunoSEQ multiplex PCR, while the TCRdb copy is restricted to in-frame clones and leaves out a portion. V, J and clone size reflect that table, while D and trimming were determined from the DNA. The repertoire holds about 120,000 clones, with 85% to 90% as singletons. This CDR3 contains 15 residues. Trimming cost V 10 bases and J 2 bases, with 19 bases left between them. Germline V CDR1 and CDR2: LGHDT, YNNKEL (reference sequence). V and J are TRBV3-1 (or the pseudogene TRBV3-2) and TRBJ2-3, with a weak D call TRBD2 (7 bases). Sequenced input: peripheral blood. This clonotype was sampled from a man aged 55 to 70 with acute or convalescent COVID-19. Written as DNA, the CDR3 is TGTGCCACCTCACAGGGAGCGGGAATCACAGATACGCAGTATTTT. It specifies CATSQGAGITDTQYF.